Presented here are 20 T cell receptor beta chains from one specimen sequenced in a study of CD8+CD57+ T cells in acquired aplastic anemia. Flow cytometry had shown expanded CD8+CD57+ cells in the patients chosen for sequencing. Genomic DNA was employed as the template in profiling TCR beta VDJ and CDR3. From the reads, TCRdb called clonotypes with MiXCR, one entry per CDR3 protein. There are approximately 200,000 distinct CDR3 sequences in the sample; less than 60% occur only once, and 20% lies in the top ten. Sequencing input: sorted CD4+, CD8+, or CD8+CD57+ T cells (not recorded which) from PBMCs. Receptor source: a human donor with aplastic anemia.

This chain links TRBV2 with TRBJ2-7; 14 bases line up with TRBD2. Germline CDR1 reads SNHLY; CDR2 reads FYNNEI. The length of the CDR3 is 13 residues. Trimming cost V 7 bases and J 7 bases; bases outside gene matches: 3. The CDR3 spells CASTGLAGGEQYF. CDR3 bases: TGTGCCAGCACCGGACTAGCGGGAGGTGAGCAGTACTTC. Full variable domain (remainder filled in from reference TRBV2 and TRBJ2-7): EPEVTQTPSHQVTQMGQEVILRCVPISNHLYFYWYRQILGQKVEFLVSFYNNEISEKSEIFDDQFSVERPDGSNFTLKIRSTKLEDSAMYFCASTGLAGGEQYFGPGTRLTVT.

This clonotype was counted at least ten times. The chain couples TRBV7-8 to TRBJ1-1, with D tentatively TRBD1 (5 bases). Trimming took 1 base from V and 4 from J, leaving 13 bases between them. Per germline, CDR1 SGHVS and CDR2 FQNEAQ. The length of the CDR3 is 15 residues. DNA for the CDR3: TGTGCCAGCAGCTTAGAGGGTTTGGGGGGCACTGAAGCTTTCTTT. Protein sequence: CASSLEGLGGTEAFF.

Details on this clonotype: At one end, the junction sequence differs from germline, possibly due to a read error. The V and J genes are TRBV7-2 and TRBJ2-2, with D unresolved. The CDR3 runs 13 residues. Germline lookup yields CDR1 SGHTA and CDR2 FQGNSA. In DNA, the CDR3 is TGTGCCGGCAGCACAGAGCGTACCGGGGAGCTGTTTTTT. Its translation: CAGSTERTGELFF.

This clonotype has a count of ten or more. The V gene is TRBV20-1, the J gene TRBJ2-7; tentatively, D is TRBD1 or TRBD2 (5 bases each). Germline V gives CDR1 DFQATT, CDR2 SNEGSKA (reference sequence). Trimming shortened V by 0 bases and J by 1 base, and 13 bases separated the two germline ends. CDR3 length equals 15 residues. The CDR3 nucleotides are TGCAGTGCTAGAGATGAGAGGGGACGGTCCTACGAGCAGTACTTC. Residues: CSARDERGRSYEQYF.

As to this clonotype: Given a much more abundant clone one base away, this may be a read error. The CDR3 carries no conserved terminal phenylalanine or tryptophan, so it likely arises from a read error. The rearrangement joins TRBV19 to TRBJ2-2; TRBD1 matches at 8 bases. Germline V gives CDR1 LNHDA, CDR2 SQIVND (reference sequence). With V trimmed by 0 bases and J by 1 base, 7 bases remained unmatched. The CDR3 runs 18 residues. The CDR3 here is CASSIDGPGTGNTGELFL. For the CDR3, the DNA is TGTGCCAGTAGTATAGATGGGCCCGGGACAGGGAACACCGGGGAGCTGTTTCTT.

The CDR3 DNA reads as TGTGCCAGCAGTCGCTCGACAGGATCGTTCTCTGGAAACACCATATATTTT. Amino acid sequence: CASSRSTGSFSGNTIYF. The chain uses TRBV28 and TRBJ1-3; D is possibly TRBD1 (6 bases). The V gene's germline CDR1 is MDHEN and CDR2 SYDVKM. Trimming took 5 bases from V and 0 from J, leaving 17 bases between them. This CDR3 is 17 amino acids long.

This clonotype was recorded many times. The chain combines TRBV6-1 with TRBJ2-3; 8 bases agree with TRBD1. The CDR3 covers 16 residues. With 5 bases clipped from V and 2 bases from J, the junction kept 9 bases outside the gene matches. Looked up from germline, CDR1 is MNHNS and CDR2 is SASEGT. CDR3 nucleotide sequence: TGTGCCAGCAGTTCCCAGACAGGGGCGATCACAGATACGCAGTATTTT. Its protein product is CASSSQTGAITDTQYF.

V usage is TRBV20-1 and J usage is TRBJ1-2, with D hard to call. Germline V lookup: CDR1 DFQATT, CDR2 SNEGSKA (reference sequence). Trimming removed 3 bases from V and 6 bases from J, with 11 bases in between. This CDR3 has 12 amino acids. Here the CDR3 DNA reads TGCAGTGCTAGTCTTGAGAACCATGGCTACACCTTC. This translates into CSASLENHGYTF.

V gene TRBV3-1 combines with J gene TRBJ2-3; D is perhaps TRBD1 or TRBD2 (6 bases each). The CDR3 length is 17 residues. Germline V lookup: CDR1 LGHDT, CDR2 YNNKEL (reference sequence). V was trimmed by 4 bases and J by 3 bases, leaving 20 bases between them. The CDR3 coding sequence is TGTGCCAGCAGCCGCCCAACGGGGGCGATGTCTACAGATACGCAGTATTTT. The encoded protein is CASSRPTGAMSTDTQYF.

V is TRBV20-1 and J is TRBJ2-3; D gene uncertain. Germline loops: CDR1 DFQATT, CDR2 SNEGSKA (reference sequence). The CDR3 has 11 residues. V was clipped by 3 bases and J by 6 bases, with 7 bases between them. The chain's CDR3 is CSASLWDTQYF. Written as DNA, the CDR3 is TGCAGTGCTAGCCTATGGGATACGCAGTATTTT.

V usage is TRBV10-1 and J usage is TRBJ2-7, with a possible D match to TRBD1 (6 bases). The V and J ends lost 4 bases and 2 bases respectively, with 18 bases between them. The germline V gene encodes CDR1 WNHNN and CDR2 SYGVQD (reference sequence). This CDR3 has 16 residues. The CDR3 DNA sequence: TGCGCCAGCAGTGGCCCCAGGGGAAACGCGGCCTACGAGCAGTACTTC. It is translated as CASSGPRGNAAYEQYF.

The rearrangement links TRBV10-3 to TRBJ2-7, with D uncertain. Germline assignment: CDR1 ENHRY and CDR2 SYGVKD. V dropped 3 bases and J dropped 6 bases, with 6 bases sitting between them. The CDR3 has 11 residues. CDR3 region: CAISDRGEQYF. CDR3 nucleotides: TGTGCCATCAGTGACCGCGGCGAGCAGTACTTC.

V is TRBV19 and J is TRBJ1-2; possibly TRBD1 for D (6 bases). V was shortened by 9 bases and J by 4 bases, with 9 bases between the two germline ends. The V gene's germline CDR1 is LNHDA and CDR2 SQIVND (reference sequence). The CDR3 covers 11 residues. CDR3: CASEGGYGYTF. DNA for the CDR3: TGTGCCAGCGAGGGGGGCTATGGCTACACCTTC.

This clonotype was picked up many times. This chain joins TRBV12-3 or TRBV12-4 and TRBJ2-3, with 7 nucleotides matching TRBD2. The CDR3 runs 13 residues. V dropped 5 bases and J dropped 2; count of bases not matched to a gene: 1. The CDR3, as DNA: TGTGCCAGCAGTCGGGACTACACAGATACGCAGTATTTT. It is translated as CASSRDYTDTQYF.

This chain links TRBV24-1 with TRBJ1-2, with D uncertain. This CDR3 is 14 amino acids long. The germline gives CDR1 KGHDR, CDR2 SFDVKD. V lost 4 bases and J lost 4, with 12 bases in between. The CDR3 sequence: CATSDGEASYGYTF. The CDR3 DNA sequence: TGTGCCACCAGTGACGGGGAGGCGAGCTATGGCTACACCTTC.

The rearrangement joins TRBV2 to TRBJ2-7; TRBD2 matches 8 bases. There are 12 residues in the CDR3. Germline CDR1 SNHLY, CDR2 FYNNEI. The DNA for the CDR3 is TGTGCGACGGGGGGGCAGCCCTACGAGCAGTACTTC. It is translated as CATGGQPYEQYF.

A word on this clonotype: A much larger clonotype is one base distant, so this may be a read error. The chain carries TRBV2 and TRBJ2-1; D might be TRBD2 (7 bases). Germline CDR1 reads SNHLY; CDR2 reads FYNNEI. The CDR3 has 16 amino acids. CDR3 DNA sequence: TGTGCCGGCAGTGACCTAGGGGGAGGGAAATACAATGAGCAGTTCTTC. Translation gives CAGSDLGGGKYNEQFF.

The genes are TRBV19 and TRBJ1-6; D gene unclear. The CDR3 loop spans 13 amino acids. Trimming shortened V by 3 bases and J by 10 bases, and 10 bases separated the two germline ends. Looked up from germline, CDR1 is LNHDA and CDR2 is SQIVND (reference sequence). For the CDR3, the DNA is TGTGCCAGTAGTATTGGTGGGAACTCACCCCTCCACTTT. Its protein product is CASSIGGNSPLHF.

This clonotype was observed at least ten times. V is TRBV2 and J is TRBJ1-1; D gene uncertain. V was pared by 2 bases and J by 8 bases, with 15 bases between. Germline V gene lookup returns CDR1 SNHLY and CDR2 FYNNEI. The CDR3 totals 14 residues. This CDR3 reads CASSESKMRGEAFF. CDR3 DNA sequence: TGTGCCAGCAGTGAATCGAAAATGAGAGGAGAAGCTTTCTTT.

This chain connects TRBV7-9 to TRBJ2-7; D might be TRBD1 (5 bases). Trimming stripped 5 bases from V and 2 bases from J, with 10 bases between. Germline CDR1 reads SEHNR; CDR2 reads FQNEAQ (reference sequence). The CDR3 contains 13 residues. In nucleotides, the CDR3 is TGTGCCAGCAGCCTGGACACAACCTACGAGCAGTACTTC. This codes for CASSLDTTYEQYF.